Listed below are T cell receptor beta chains from one sample, sequenced in a study of CD8 T cells in Susac syndrome. Using its own MiXCR run on the immunoSEQ multiplex PCR reads, TCRdb lists one record per CDR3 protein. The sample has 400,000 to 550,000 distinct CDR3 sequences, approximately 89% seen once. Material for sequencing was CD8+ T cells from PBMCs. The receptors come from a human donor with multiple sclerosis. CDR3s include the opening cysteine and the closing phenylalanine or tryptophan. The D gene is left open where the match is weak. Rows may omit the clone size; those that give it use once, few, many or a size class.

size	V	J	D	DNA	CDR3
NA	TRBV19	TRBJ1-6	TRBD1	TGTGCCAGTAGTGTAAAAGCCGACAGGGACCATAATTCACCCCTCCACTTT	CASSVKADRDHNSPLHF
once	TRBV12-3/TRBV12-4	TRBJ1-1	NA	TGTGCCAGCAGACCACTTACAGGGCTGCTGAACACTGAAGCTTTCTTT	CASRPLTGLLNTEAFF
NA	TRBV7-9	TRBJ2-5	NA	TGTGCCAGCAGCCCCCCCGTGTACCAAGAGACCCAGTACTTC	CASSPPVYQETQYF
NA	TRBV19	TRBJ1-5	NA	TGTGCCAGTAGTATAGAGAGCCCGAGGGTGGGCAATCAGCCCCAGCATTTT	CASSIESPRVGNQPQHF
NA	TRBV15	TRBJ1-1	NA	TGTGCCACCAGCAGGGAGGGTCCTGAAGCTTTCTTT	CATSREGPEAFF
NA	TRBV4-1	TRBJ1-5	TRBD1	TGCGCCAGCAGCCAATTCTCAGGGGGAGATCAGCCCCAGCATTTT	CASSQFSGGDQPQHF
few	TRBV9	TRBJ2-2	NA	TGTGCCAGCAGTCCAGGAAGCGGCACCGGGGAGCTGTTTTTT	CASSPGSGTGELFF
NA	TRBV4-1	TRBJ2-3	TRBD2	TGCGCCAGCAGCCAAGATAGGGGACTAGCGGAGTGGTTCACAGATACGCAGTATTTT	CASSQDRGLAEWFTDTQYF
NA	TRBV30	TRBJ2-7	TRBD1	TGTGCCTGGAGGGGGACAGGGGTCTACGAGCAGTACTTC	CAWRGTGVYEQYF
NA	TRBV19	TRBJ2-1	NA	TGTGCCAGTAGTATCACTGGTGGTGAGCAGTTCTTC	CASSITGGEQFF
NA	TRBV9	TRBJ2-1	NA	TGTGCCAGCAGCGTAGTTGGCGTACCCTACAATGAGCAGTTCTTC	CASSVVGVPYNEQFF
NA	TRBV5-6	TRBJ2-1	NA	TGTGCCAGCAGTCCAGGGCCCCCAAGCTCCTACAATGAGCAGTTCTTC	CASSPGPPSSYNEQFF
NA	TRBV27	TRBJ1-4	NA	TGTGCCAGCAGTTTAACCGGTCAGGGTCCAGCTAATGAAAAACTGTTTTTT	CASSLTGQGPANEKLFF
once	TRBV5-5	TRBJ2-1	TRBD1	TGTGCCAGCAGCTTGGAGAGAGGGGGCATATACAATGAGCAGTTCTTC	CASSLERGGIYNEQFF
NA	TRBV28	TRBJ2-7	NA	TGTGCCAGCAGTTTTTACCTATCGGGATTATTGTCCTACGAGCAGTACTTC	CASSFYLSGLLSYEQYF
once	TRBV7-2	TRBJ2-7	TRBD2	TGTGCCACGACTAGCGGGATGTACGAGCAGTACTTC	CATTSGMYEQYF
NA	TRBV5-1	TRBJ1-1	NA	TGCGCCAGCAGCTTGGGGCAGGGTGAGGACACTGAAGCTTTCTTT	CASSLGQGEDTEAFF
NA	TRBV20-1	TRBJ2-2	NA	TGCAGTGCTAGAGCTGGGCAGGGAGACACCGGGGAGCTGTTTTTT	CSARAGQGDTGELFF
NA	TRBV2	TRBJ2-2	NA	TGTGCCAGCAAATCGAGTACCGGGGAGCTGTTTTTT	CASKSSTGELFF
NA	TRBV4-1	TRBJ2-7	NA	TGCGCCAGCAGCCAAGAAAAGGCAGGCGGCTACGAGCAGTACTTC	CASSQEKAGGYEQYF
NA	TRBV2	TRBJ2-1	NA	TGTGCCACCTTGGGTATATCCTACAATGAGCAGTTCTTC	CATLGISYNEQFF
NA	TRBV4-1	TRBJ2-2	TRBD1	TGCGCCAGCAGCCAATTTACAACAGGGGGCCGGGCCGGGGAGCTGTTTTTT	CASSQFTTGGRAGELFF
NA	TRBV19	TRBJ1-1	TRBD1	TGTGCCAGTAGTCCGCGACAGGGAGTCACTGAGGCTTTCTTT	CASSPRQGVTEAFF
once	TRBV4-1	TRBJ1-5	TRBD1	TGCGCCAGCAGCCACCCCGGGACAGGGAGCGGCAATCAGCCCCAGCATTTT	CASSHPGTGSGNQPQHF
NA	TRBV3-1	TRBJ2-5	TRBD1	TGTGCCAGCAGCCAAGATTTGGGGAGACAGGGGGTACAAGAGACCCAGTACTTC	CASSQDLGRQGVQETQYF
NA	TRBV30	TRBJ1-6	TRBD1	TGTGCCTGGATGATAGGACAGGGGTATTCACCCCTCCACTTT	CAWMIGQGYSPLHF
NA	TRBV7-8	TRBJ1-5	NA	TGTGCCAGCAGCTTAGCGGGACCGCTTCAGAATCAGCCCCAGCATTTT	CASSLAGPLQNQPQHF
once	TRBV6-2/TRBV6-3	TRBJ1-1	NA	TGTGCCAGCAGTTTGGGGAACACTGAAGCTTCCTTT	CASSLGNTEASF
NA	TRBV7-3	TRBJ1-5	TRBD1	TGTGCCAGCAGCTCCCGGGACAGGGAGGATCAGCCCCAGCATTTT	CASSSRDREDQPQHF
NA	TRBV5-1	TRBJ1-1	NA	TGCGCCAGCAGCGGGGACCTACAGAACACTGAAGCTTTCTTT	CASSGDLQNTEAFF
NA	TRBV27	TRBJ1-2	TRBD1	TGTGCCAGCAGGGAGACAGGGACATTCTATGGCTACACCTTC	CASRETGTFYGYTF
NA	TRBV12-5	TRBJ1-2	TRBD1	TGTGCTAGTGGTTACCTGGGGGACAGGGGATATGGCTACACCTTC	CASGYLGDRGYGYTF
NA	TRBV7-9	TRBJ1-1	NA	TGTGCCAGCAGTCAGGGCCCCACTGAAGCTTTCTTT	CASSQGPTEAFF
NA	TRBV5-1	TRBJ1-2	NA	TGCGCCAGCAGCCAAGCTCCCGAGTTTAACTATGGCTACACCTTC	CASSQAPEFNYGYTF
NA	TRBV30	TRBJ2-6	NA	TGTGCCTGGGGGGGTTTTTGGGCCAACGTCCTGACTTTC	CAWGGFWANVLTF
NA	TRBV30	TRBJ2-6	NA	TGTGCCTGGAGTTTTCTCTCTGGGGCCAACGTCCTGACTTTC	CAWSFLSGANVLTF
NA	TRBV5-4	TRBJ1-2	NA	TGTGCCAGCAGCTTGGGGACGGGCTACACCTTC	CASSLGTGYTF
NA	TRBV30	TRBJ1-1	NA	TGTGCCTGGACGACGGTTGGGAACACTGAAGCTTTCTTT	CAWTTVGNTEAFF
NA	TRBV6-6	TRBJ2-7	NA	TGTGCCAGCAGCCCCACAACAAACGAGCAGTACTTC	CASSPTTNEQYF
NA	TRBV11-2	TRBJ2-7	TRBD2	TGTGCCAGCAGCCTAGGGACTAGCGGGAACAGTCCGCCCTACGAGCAGTACTTC	CASSLGTSGNSPPYEQYF
once	TRBV20-1	TRBJ2-1	NA	TGCAGTGCCTCGCCGATCTACAATGAGCAGTTCTTC	CSASPIYNEQFF
NA	TRBV9	TRBJ1-3	NA	TGTGCCAGCAGCGTAGAACAGGACAGCCTGCTCTCTGGAAACACCATATATTTT	CASSVEQDSLLSGNTIYF